Detailed here is one T cell receptor (beta chain). Its antigen is unidentified. At the DNA level, this CDR3 is encoded by other sequences in the same sample as well. These data belong to a study of shared clonotypes between healthy human individuals. Study outcomes and limitations: A handful of donors held approximately 4.5% of naive CD4 clonotypes in common. What rarefaction showed was incomplete sorted-subset sequencing despite large depth.

V dropped 4 bases and J dropped 4 bases, with 9 bases sitting between them. Germline V CDR1 and CDR2: SGHDT, YYEEEE. The CDR3 is made up of 12 amino acids. Deep level was the assay's run setting. Original handling: ImmunoSEQ gave junction-only sequences without quality scores, so filtering differed. Libraries were prepared by immunoSEQ multiplex PCR; TCRdb keeps only in-frame clonotypes and omits some of them. V, J and clone size are those of that table, while D and trimming were read from the DNA. The sample carries approximately 320,000 clones, approximately 79% recorded once. This chain connects TRBV5-6 to TRBJ2-7; D gene ambiguous. The sequenced sample was memory CD4+ T cells sorted from blood. As for subset: CD45RA-negative fraction. This TCR was sampled from a man under 40 in good health. The CDR3 nucleotides are TGTGCCAGCAGCAGAGAAAGGTACGAGCAGTACTTC. Translation: CASSRERYEQYF.